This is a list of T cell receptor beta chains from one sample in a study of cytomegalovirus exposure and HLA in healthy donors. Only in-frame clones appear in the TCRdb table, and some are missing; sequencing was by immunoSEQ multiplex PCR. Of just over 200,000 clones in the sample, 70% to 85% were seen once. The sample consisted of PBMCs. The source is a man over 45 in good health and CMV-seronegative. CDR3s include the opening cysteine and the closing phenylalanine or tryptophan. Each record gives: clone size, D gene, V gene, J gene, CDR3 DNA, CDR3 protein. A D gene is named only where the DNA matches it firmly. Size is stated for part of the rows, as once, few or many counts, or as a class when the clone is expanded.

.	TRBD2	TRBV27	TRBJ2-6	TGTGCCAGCGGGGGACTAGCTTTCTCTGGGGCCAACGTCCTGACTTTC	CASGGLAFSGANVLTF
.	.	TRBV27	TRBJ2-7	TGTGCCAGCAGGCAGGGTTTCTACGAGCAGTACTTC	CASRQGFYEQYF
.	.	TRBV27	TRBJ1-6	TGTGCCAGCAGCTCGGGTCGGGGAGAACGCAATTCACCCCTCCACTTT	CASSSGRGERNSPLHF
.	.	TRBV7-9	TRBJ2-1	TGTGCCAGCAGCTCAACAAACCCCTGGCGGGATTCCTACAATGAGCAGTTCTTC	CASSSTNPWRDSYNEQFF
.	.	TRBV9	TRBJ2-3	TGTGTCAGCAGCGCCCTCGCGGGACTTTCAGATACGCAGTATTTT	CVSSALAGLSDTQYF
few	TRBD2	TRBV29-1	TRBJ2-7	TGCAGCGTCGGGACTAACTACGAGCAGTACTTC	CSVGTNYEQYF
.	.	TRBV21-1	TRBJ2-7	TGTGCCAGCACCCCGGGGCCCAGCGGGGGCTCCTACGAGCAGTACTTC	CASTPGPSGGSYEQYF
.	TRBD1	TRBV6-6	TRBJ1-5	TGTGCCAGCAGTCTTCCAGGGGGGAGTCAGCCCCAGCATTTT	CASSLPGGSQPQHF
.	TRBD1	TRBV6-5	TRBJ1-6	TGTGCCAGCAGTCGCACAGGGGAAGGTTCACCCCTCCACTTT	CASSRTGEGSPLHF
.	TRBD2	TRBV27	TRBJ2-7	TGTGCCAGCAGTGAATTTGGGACTAGCGGGAAGAACTACGAGCAGTACTTC	CASSEFGTSGKNYEQYF
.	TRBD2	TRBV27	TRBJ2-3	TGTGCCAGCAGTTCAAGCCCGATAGCGGGAGGGACCACAGATACGCAGTATTTT	CASSSSPIAGGTTDTQYF
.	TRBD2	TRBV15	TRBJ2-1	TGTGCCACCAGCAGAGATTTGGCTAGCGGGAGGAACAATGAGCAGTTCTTC	CATSRDLASGRNNEQFF
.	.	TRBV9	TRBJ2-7	TGTGCCAGCAGCGTAGCGGGAGCCTACGAGCAGTACTTC	CASSVAGAYEQYF
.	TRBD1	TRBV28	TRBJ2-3	TGTGCCAGCAGCCCCCCCCGACAGGGATGGGGTTGGGATACGCAGTATTTT	CASSPPRQGWGWDTQYF
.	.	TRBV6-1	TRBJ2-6	TGTGCCAGCATCCAGGGCTCTGGGGCCAACGTCCTGACTTTC	CASIQGSGANVLTF
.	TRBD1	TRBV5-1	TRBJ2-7	TGCGCCAGCAGCTGGGGACAGGCCCTGAACGAGCAGTACTTC	CASSWGQALNEQYF
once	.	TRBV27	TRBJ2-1	TGTGCCAGCAGTTTTTCCACAGTAGGGGACAATGAGCAGTTCTTC	CASSFSTVGDNEQFF
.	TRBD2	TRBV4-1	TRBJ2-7	TGCGCCAGCAGCCAGGGACTAGCTCTCTACGAGCAGTACTTC	CASSQGLALYEQYF
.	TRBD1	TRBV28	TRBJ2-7	TGTGCCAGCAGTGGACAGGAGTCCTACGAGCAGTACTTC	CASSGQESYEQYF
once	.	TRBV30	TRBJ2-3	TGTGCCTGGAGTACCGGCGGCACCAGCACAGATACGCAGTATTTT	CAWSTGGTSTDTQYF
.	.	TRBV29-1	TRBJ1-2	TGCAGCGTTGATGAGGACAGCAGCTACACCTTC	CSVDEDSSYTF
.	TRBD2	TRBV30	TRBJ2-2	TGTGCCTGGAGTGTCGGACTAGCGGCCGGGGAGCTGTTTTTT	CAWSVGLAAGELFF
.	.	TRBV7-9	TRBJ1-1	TGTGCCAGCAGCTTAGTGGCGGGAAACACTGAAACTTTCTTT	CASSLVAGNTETFF
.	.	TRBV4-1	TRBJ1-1	TGCGCCAGCAGCCAAGCTACAGCTTACCCTACTGAAGCTTTCTTT	CASSQATAYPTEAFF
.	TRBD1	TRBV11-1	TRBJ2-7	TGTGCCAGCAGCCGGGGACAGACCTACGAGCAGTACTTC	CASSRGQTYEQYF
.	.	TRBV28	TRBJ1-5	TGTGCCAGTCTAGCGGGGGGCAATCAGCCCCAGCATTTT	CASLAGGNQPQHF
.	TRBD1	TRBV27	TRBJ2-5	TGTGCCAGCAGTTTGACAGGGCTGTACCAAGAGACCCAGTACTTC	CASSLTGLYQETQYF
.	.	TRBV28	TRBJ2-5	TGTGCCAGCAGTCCCTCGGGGGGCCGGGAGACCCAGTACTTC	CASSPSGGRETQYF
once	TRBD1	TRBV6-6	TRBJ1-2	TGTGCCAGCACCTACTTCGACAGGGGGCCAGTTGGCTACACCTTC	CASTYFDRGPVGYTF
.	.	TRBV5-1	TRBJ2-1	TGCGCCAGCAGCGGGATAGCGGACCTCTCCTACAATGAGCAGTTCTTC	CASSGIADLSYNEQFF
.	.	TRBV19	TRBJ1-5	TGTGCCAGTAGTATCGGACAGCTGGGGCCCCAGCATTTT	CASSIGQLGPQHF
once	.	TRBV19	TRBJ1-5	TGTGCCAGTAGTATTCTTGGGTCAGGTCAGCCCCAGCATTTT	CASSILGSGQPQHF
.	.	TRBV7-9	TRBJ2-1	TGTGCCAGCAGCTTTTCCAGGACCGGGATATACAATGAGCAGTTCTTC	CASSFSRTGIYNEQFF
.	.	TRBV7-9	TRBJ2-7	TGTGCCAGCAGCTTAGTTGGGCTAGCACCCCACGAGCAGTACTTC	CASSLVGLAPHEQYF
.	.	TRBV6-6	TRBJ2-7	TGTGCCAGCAGTTACCAGAGGGTGCCCTCCTACGAGCAGTACTTC	CASSYQRVPSYEQYF
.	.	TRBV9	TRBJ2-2	TGTGCCAGCAGCGTAGGTGCCGGAGGTCTACTCGCCGGGGAGCTGTTTTTT	CASSVGAGGLLAGELFF
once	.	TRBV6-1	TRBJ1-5	TGTGCCAGCACGGGGTTTGGCAATCAGCCCCAGCATTTT	CASTGFGNQPQHF
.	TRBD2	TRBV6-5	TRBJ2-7	TGTGCCAGCAGTCGTAGCGGGAGAAGCAACGAGCAGTACTTC	CASSRSGRSNEQYF
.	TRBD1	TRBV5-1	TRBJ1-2	TGCGCCAGCAGCAGGGGACAGGGGGCCGATTTGTATGGCTACACCTTC	CASSRGQGADLYGYTF
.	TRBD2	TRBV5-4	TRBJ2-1	TGTGCCAGCAGTATAGCGGGGAGTAAGGCCTACAATGAGCAGTTCTTC	CASSIAGSKAYNEQFF
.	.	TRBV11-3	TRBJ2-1	TGTGCCAGCAGCTTAGAGGCCGACAATGAGCAGTTCTTC	CASSLEADNEQFF
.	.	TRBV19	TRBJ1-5	TGTGCCAGTAGTATAGGTCAGGGGAGAATGGCAGCAGCCCAGCATTTT	CASSIGQGRMAAAQHF
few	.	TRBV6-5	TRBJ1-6	TGTGCCAGTACCCTCCCGGGGTCACCCCTCCACTTT	CASTLPGSPLHF
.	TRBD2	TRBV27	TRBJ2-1	TGTGCCAGCAGTTTTCCCACTAGCGGGAGGGCCGGTGAGCAGTTCTTC	CASSFPTSGRAGEQFF
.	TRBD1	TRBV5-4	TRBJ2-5	TGTGCCAGCAGCTTGGGGGGCGGACAGGGGCTACAAGAGACCCAGTACTTC	CASSLGGGQGLQETQYF
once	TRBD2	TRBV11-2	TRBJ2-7	TGTGCCAGCAGCTTATTCCTAGCGGGAGGCGAGCAGTACTTC	CASSLFLAGGEQYF
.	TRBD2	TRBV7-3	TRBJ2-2	TGTGCCAGCAGCTCCCACGCAGGACTAGCGGGAGGGCGGAACACCGGGGAGCTGTTTTTT	CASSSHAGLAGGRNTGELFF